The sequence of this TCR beta chain was determined in a study of blood T cell repertoires in COVID-19. Overall study context: The United States, Italy and Spain were the sources of the acute and convalescent COVID-19 samples. Sample material is recorded as cDNA or gDNA derived from T cells, B-cell-depleted T cells, or PBMCs.

The CDR3 is 17 residues long. The V gene lost 7 bases and the J gene lost 2 bases, with 21 bases spanning the gap. Germline values: CDR1 LNHDA, CDR2 SQIVND (reference sequence). The table came from immunoSEQ multiplex PCR; TCRdb's copy has only in-frame clones and leaves some out. The sample gives about 490,000 clones, 75% to 90% of which show up once; roughly 3.2% is in the top ten. Specimen: peripheral blood. This TCR was sampled from a human donor in a cohort sampled during active COVID-19. The V gene is TRBV19, the J gene TRBJ1-5; no clear D. The CDR3 loop reads CASISGALTGGNQPQHF. CDR3 nucleotides: TGTGCCAGTATTTCCGGCGCCCTTACCGGGGGCAATCAGCCCCAGCATTTT.